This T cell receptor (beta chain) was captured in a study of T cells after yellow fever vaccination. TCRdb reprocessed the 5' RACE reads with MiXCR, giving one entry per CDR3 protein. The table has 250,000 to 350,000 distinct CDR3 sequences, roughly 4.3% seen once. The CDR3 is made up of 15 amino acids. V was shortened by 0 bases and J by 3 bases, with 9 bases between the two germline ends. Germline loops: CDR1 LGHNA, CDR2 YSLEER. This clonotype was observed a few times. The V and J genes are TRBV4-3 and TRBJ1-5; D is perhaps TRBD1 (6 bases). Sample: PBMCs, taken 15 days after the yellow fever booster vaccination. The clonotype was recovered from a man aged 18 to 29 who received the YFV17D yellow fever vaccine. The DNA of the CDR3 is TGCGCCAGCAGCCAAGATGCAGGGGACAATCAGCCCCAGCATTTT. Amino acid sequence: CASSQDAGDNQPQHF.